This T cell receptor (beta chain) was profiled in a study of blood T cell repertoires in COVID-19. Study-level information: Whether acute or convalescent, the COVID-19 samples came from the United States, Italy and Spain. T cells, B-cell-depleted T cells, or PBMCs supplied cDNA or gDNA.

Profiled with immunoSEQ multiplex PCR; TCRdb holds only in-frame clones, not every one. This sample yields 300,000 to 350,000 clones, of which almost 90% are seen a single time; more than 0.85% belongs to the top ten. This CDR3 has 15 amino acids. V lost 3 bases, J lost 10 bases, and 10 bases stayed unmatched. Looked up from germline, CDR1 is KGHSH and CDR2 is LQKENI. This clonotype originated in a woman between 40 and 50 years old with COVID-19, enrolled during active disease. Material for sequencing was peripheral blood. This rearrangement joins TRBV18 to TRBJ2-1; TRBD2 matches at 9 bases. The CDR3 region is CASSPPSGKGREQFF. In DNA, the CDR3 is TGTGCCAGCTCACCCCCTAGCGGGAAGGGACGCGAGCAGTTCTTC.